This T cell receptor (beta chain) was captured by sequencing in a study of blood T cell repertoires in COVID-19. Across the study: The United States, Italy and Spain supplied acute and convalescent COVID-19 samples. From T cells, B-cell-depleted T cells, or PBMCs came the material, which was cDNA or gDNA.

The V end was cut by 0 bases, the J end by 3 bases, with 14 bases between. This CDR3 has 16 residues. CDR1 is SGHAT, CDR2 FQDESV, per germline (reference sequence). Per the original data handling: Amplification from reference gene primers served as the basis for estimated nucleated cell counts. Data came from immunoSEQ multiplex PCR; TCRdb stores just in-frame clones and leaves some out. D and trimming were read from the DNA, whereas the V and J calls and clone size are those reported in that table. The sample carries just under 350,000 clones, around 88% recorded once. Sequencing was done on a sample of peripheral blood. The chain uses TRBV11-1 and TRBJ2-5, with D maybe TRBD2 (5 bases). This clonotype was obtained from a man aged 25 to 40 with active or convalescent COVID-19. CDR3 DNA: TGTGCCAGCAGCTTAGCAGGTAGAGGGCCTGAAGAGACCCAGTACTTC. This translates into CASSLAGRGPEETQYF.